These 24 T cell receptor beta chains originate from one sample sequenced in a study of blood T cell repertoires in COVID-19. Clones were sequenced by immunoSEQ multiplex PCR, and TCRdb holds only the in-frame ones, with some missing. The sample carries approximately 240,000 clones, around 87% recorded once. Sequenced sample: PBMCs or T cells enriched from blood (not recorded which). The receptors were sampled from a woman between 25 and 40 years old with acute COVID-19.

The V and J genes are TRBV3-1 (or the pseudogene TRBV3-2) and TRBJ1-2; a possible D gene is TRBD1 (6 bases). CDR1 is LGHDT and CDR2 is YNNKEL in the germline V gene (reference sequence). The CDR3 extends over 17 amino acids. V lost 0 bases and J 4 bases, leaving 18 bases between the germline ends. The CDR3 coding sequence is TGTGCCAGCAGCCAAGATCCTCGGACAGTGATCATCTATGGCTACACCTTC. It yields the protein CASSQDPRTVIIYGYTF.

The chain joins TRBV5-1 to TRBJ2-5; TRBD1 matches at 8 bases. Germline V gives CDR1 SGHRS, CDR2 YFSETQ. V dropped 0 bases and J dropped 5; count of bases not matched to a gene: 6. The CDR3 runs to 15 residues. The CDR3 nucleotides are TGCGCCAGCAGCTTGGGACAGGGGAAATCGGAGACCCAGTACTTC. It translates to CASSLGQGKSETQYF.

V gene TRBV24-1 combines with J gene TRBJ2-5; D might be TRBD1 (5 bases). The CDR3 consists of 15 residues. Deletions cut 0 bases from V and 2 bases from J, with 9 bases between. CDR1 KGHDR and CDR2 SFDVKD come from the germline V gene. CDR3 region: CATSDLDSRQETQYF. CDR3 in DNA: TGTGCCACCAGTGATTTGGACAGTAGACAAGAGACCCAGTACTTC.

The genes are TRBV2 and TRBJ2-7; 10 bases fit TRBD2. The J segment lost 4 bases and the V segment lost 5 bases, leaving 8 bases of the junction unmatched. The CDR3 consists of 15 residues. Germline assignment: CDR1 SNHLY and CDR2 FYNNEI. The CDR3: CASSTPSGSSYEQYF. For the CDR3, the DNA is TGTGCCAGCAGTACACCTAGCGGGAGCTCTTACGAGCAGTACTTC.

This chain links TRBV29-1 with TRBJ1-2, with TRBD1 matching 7 bases. This CDR3 spans 12 amino acids. Germline V gene lookup returns CDR1 SQVTM and CDR2 ANQGSEA. V trimming: 5 bases; J trimming: 7 bases; junction bases outside the gene matches: 7. CDR3 residues: CSVNRGPAGYTF. In DNA, the CDR3 is TGCAGCGTTAACAGGGGTCCCGCTGGCTACACCTTC.

This clone was found once. This chain joins TRBV4-1 and TRBJ2-1; TRBD2 matches 8 bases. This CDR3 comprises 16 residues. Germline values: CDR1 MGHRA, CDR2 YSYEKL. After removal of 0 bases from V and 4 bases from J, the junction contained 5 bases not matched to a gene. CDR3 in amino acids: CASSQETGGGYNEQFF. The CDR3 coding sequence is TGCGCCAGCAGCCAAGAGACGGGGGGGGGATACAATGAGCAGTTCTTC.

The chain links TRBV2 to TRBJ1-2; D perhaps matches TRBD1 (6 bases). This CDR3 contains 13 residues. CDR1 SNHLY and CDR2 FYNNEI come from the germline V gene. Trimming took 6 bases from V and 1 from J, leaving 9 bases between them. CDR3 residues: CASSRGGNYGYTF. Written as DNA, the CDR3 is TGTGCCAGCAGCAGGGGCGGTAACTATGGCTACACCTTC. The variable domain in full, completed from reference TRBV2 and TRBJ1-2, reads EPEVTQTPSHQVTQMGQEVILRCVPISNHLYFYWYRQILGQKVEFLVSFYNNEISEKSEIFDDQFSVERPDGSNFTLKIRSTKLEDSAMYFCASSRGGNYGYTFGSGTRLTVV.

The rearrangement links TRBV2 to TRBJ1-1; no clear D. Trimming took off 6 bases at V and 0 bases at J, with 8 bases between the two ends. There are 13 residues in the CDR3. Germline V gene data show CDR1 as SNHLY and CDR2 as FYNNEI. The CDR3 is CASRQTLNTEAFF. Here the CDR3 DNA reads TGTGCCAGCAGACAGACATTGAACACTGAAGCTTTCTTT.

This chain links TRBV12-3 or TRBV12-4 with TRBJ1-1; D unclear. The CDR3 extends over 13 amino acids. V was trimmed by 5 bases and J by 0 bases, leaving 7 bases between them. In DNA form, the CDR3 reads TGTGCCAGCAGTCCCCCCTTGAACACTGAAGCTTTCTTT. This encodes CASSPPLNTEAFF.

Here the CDR3 reads CASSSGPGTGVNQGYTF. In DNA, the CDR3 is TGTGCCAGCAGCTCCGGACCCGGGACAGGGGTCAATCAAGGCTACACCTTC. This rearrangement joins TRBV7-9 to TRBJ1-2; 10 bases align to TRBD1. Germline CDR1 SEHNR, CDR2 FQNEAQ (reference sequence). CDR3 length: 17 amino acids. V lost 4 bases and J lost 8; bases outside the gene matches: 16.

This rearrangement joins TRBV7-2 to TRBJ1-5; 10 bases map to TRBD1. In germline, CDR1 is SGHTA, CDR2 FQGNSA. CDR3 length equals 16 residues. The V gene end was trimmed by 5 bases and the J gene end by 7 bases; junction bases not matched to a gene: 11. The CDR3 sequence is CASSRGQGITHQPQHF. CDR3 nucleotides: TGTGCCAGCAGCCGGGGACAGGGGATAACTCACCAGCCCCAGCATTTT. Full variable domain (rest looked up from reference TRBV7-2 and TRBJ1-5): GAGVSQSPSNKVTEKGKDVELRCDPISGHTALYWYRQSLGQGLEFLIYFQGNSAPDKSGLPSDRFSAERTGGSVSTLTIQRTQQEDSAVYLCASSRGQGITHQPQHFGDGTRLSIL.

The gene calls are TRBV19 and TRBJ2-7; 13 bases are shared with TRBD2. The CDR3 contains 16 residues. V shed 4 bases, J shed 0 bases, and the junction held 3 bases outside the gene matches. The germline CDR1 and CDR2 sequences are LNHDA and SQIVND (reference sequence). CDR3 nucleotides: TGTGCCAGTAGTACCGGGACTAGCGGGACCTCCTACGAGCAGTACTTC. Amino acids: CASSTGTSGTSYEQYF.

This sequence joins TRBV9 and TRBJ2-6; a weak D match, TRBD2 (6 bases). The germline V and J ends were trimmed by 3 bases and 4 bases, with 11 bases remaining between them. The CDR3 is 15 residues long. Germline CDR1 reads SGDLS; CDR2 reads YYNGEE. CDR3 amino acids: CASSGAAGGANVLTF. In DNA, the CDR3 is TGTGCCAGCAGCGGGGCGGCGGGAGGGGCCAACGTCCTGACTTTC.

This chain uses TRBV10-3 with TRBJ2-1; 13 nucleotides agree with TRBD2. Germline CDR1 and CDR2: ENHRY and SYGVKD. The CDR3 consists of 16 residues. V lost 5 bases to trimming and J lost 7 bases; unmatched junction nucleotides: 8. CDR3 in amino acids: CAISSGGLAGMNEQFF. CDR3 DNA sequence: TGTGCCATCAGTAGTGGGGGACTAGCGGGAATGAATGAGCAGTTCTTC.

The chain recombines TRBV5-8 with TRBJ1-6; a possible D gene is TRBD1 (6 bases). V dropped 1 base and J dropped 6 bases, with 8 bases sitting between them. The CDR3 loop spans 14 amino acids. The germline CDR1 and CDR2 sequences are SGHTS and YDEGEE. CDR3 sequence (DNA): TGTGCCAGCAGCTTGAACAGGGCTAATTCACCCCTCCACTTT. Translated: CASSLNRANSPLHF.

V gene TRBV10-3 combines with J gene TRBJ2-7, with D possibly TRBD2 on 6 matching bases. Germline V lookup: CDR1 ENHRY, CDR2 SYGVKD. The ends were cut back, 6 bases at V and 5 bases at J, with 17 bases in the middle. The CDR3 sequence is 14 residues long. As DNA, the CDR3 is TGTGCCATCAGGGGAACGACGGCGGGACACGAGCAGTACTTC. Translating gives CAIRGTTAGHEQYF.

The rearrangement links TRBV6-5 to TRBJ2-7; 10 bases are a match to TRBD2. V gave up 6 bases and J gave up 7 bases; unmatched junction bases: 9. Germline-derived CDR1 and CDR2 are MNHEY and SVGAGI. This CDR3 spans 14 amino acids. The CDR3 region is CASSRGLALGEQYF. The CDR3 nucleotides are TGTGCCAGCAGCCGGGGACTAGCGTTAGGGGAGCAGTACTTC.

The chain recombines TRBV7-2 with TRBJ2-5, with TRBD1 identical over 7 bases. Germline V gene sequence: CDR1 SGHTA, CDR2 FQGNSA. V gave up 1 base and J gave up 5 bases; unmatched junction bases: 4. The length of the CDR3 is 14 residues. In nucleotides, the CDR3 is TGTGCCAGCAGCTTAGGAGGGGGCCAGGAGACCCAGTACTTC. Its translation: CASSLGGGQETQYF.

This chain joins TRBV28 and TRBJ1-1; TRBD1 matches 7 bases. The V segment lost 8 bases and the J segment 0 bases; nucleotides outside the gene matches: 15. The germline gives CDR1 MDHEN, CDR2 SYDVKM. The CDR3 is made up of 17 amino acids. The CDR3 sequence is CASGQPGQSILNTEAFF. The CDR3 DNA follows: TGTGCCAGCGGACAACCGGGACAGTCCATTTTGAACACTGAAGCTTTCTTT.

Comments on this clone: Other DNA sequences in this specimen translate into the identical CDR3. This chain uses TRBV2 with TRBJ1-5; 7 positions agree with TRBD1. CDR3 length: 22 residues. J lost 7 bases, V lost 6 bases, and 33 bases had no gene match. Per germline, CDR1 SNHLY and CDR2 FYNNEI. Here the CDR3 reads CASSHQGGPTDKLAGLRQPQHF. In nucleotides, the CDR3 is TGTGCCAGCAGCCACCAGGGGGGCCCGACGGACAAGCTGGCAGGGCTCCGGCAGCCCCAGCATTTT.

The chain links TRBV14 to TRBJ2-2, with 8 bases that match TRBD1. Germline assignment: CDR1 SGHDN and CDR2 FVKESK. The junction had 7 bases not matched to a gene; V was cut back by 5 bases and J by 5 bases. The CDR3 has 15 residues. The CDR3 DNA reads TGTGCCAGCAGCTCGACAGGGGTCTGGACCGGGGAGCTGTTTTTT. Protein product: CASSSTGVWTGELFF.

The V call is TRBV5-1, the J call TRBJ2-2, with D maybe TRBD1 (6 bases). Per germline, CDR1 SGHRS and CDR2 YFSETQ. CDR3 length: 15 residues. V shed 8 bases and J shed 1 base, with 15 bases lying between them. The CDR3 DNA reads as TGCGCCAGTACCCCGGGACATCAGAACACCGGGGAGCTGTTTTTT. Translation: CASTPGHQNTGELFF. The variable domain in full, completed from reference TRBV5-1 and TRBJ2-2, reads KAGVTQTPRYLIKTRGQQVTLSCSPISGHRSVSWYQQTPGQGLQFLFEYFSETQRNKGNFPGRFSGRQFSNSRSEMNVSTLELGDSALYLCASTPGHQNTGELFFGEGSRLTVL.

The V call is TRBV9, the J call TRBJ2-2, with TRBD1 matching over 9 bases. The germline V gene has CDR1 SGDLS and CDR2 YYNGEE. This CDR3 has 17 residues. After removal of 0 bases from V and 8 bases from J, the junction contained 11 bases not matched to a gene. CDR3 sequence reads: CASSVDGQGRVAGELFF. For the CDR3, the DNA is TGTGCCAGCAGCGTAGATGGACAGGGGAGAGTAGCGGGGGAGCTGTTTTTT.

The CDR3 region has the DNA TGTGCCAGCAGCCCCGGGACTCCCTATGGCTACACCTTC. It specifies CASSPGTPYGYTF. The V call is TRBV28, the J call TRBJ1-2, with a tentative D call TRBD1 (5 bases). Deletions cut 6 bases from V and 4 bases from J, with 12 bases between. The CDR3 is 13 amino acids. CDR1 and CDR2 (germline): MDHEN, SYDVKM.